These 21 T cell receptor beta chains originate from one sample sequenced in a study of glioma-infiltrating T cells (dated by TCRdb to about 2016). Reads for this sample came from an Illumina MiSeq. The iRepertoire nested amplicon-rescue multiplex PCR (arm-PCR) platform was used to amplify TCR alpha and beta CDR3 regions from RNA. Starting from the raw public reads, TCRdb applied fastp trimming at Q25, assembled clones with MiXCR and retained in-frame beta chains. Merged by CDR3 protein, the rows form single entries marked with the most common genes and DNA. The sample table records approximately 100,000 distinct CDR3 sequences; 20% to 25% of these occur just once. Around a third of the sample rests with the top ten. Input material: glioma tissue, nonneoplastic brain tissue, or PBMCs (not recorded which). The receptors were gathered from a human donor with low-grade glioma or glioblastoma, undergoing nonglioma brain surgery, or in good health (not recorded which).

The sample holds many counts of this clonotype. The chain employs TRBV20-1 and TRBJ1-1; possible D gene TRBD1, 5 bases. This CDR3 has 13 amino acids. V gave up 8 bases and J gave up 4 bases, with 17 bases separating them. Germline assignment: CDR1 DFQATT and CDR2 SNEGSKA (reference sequence). CDR3 protein: CSIDSPEGTEAFF. CDR3 DNA sequence: TGCAGTATCGACAGTCCAGAAGGCACTGAAGCTTTCTTT.

In regard to this clonotype: A much larger clone sits a single nucleotide away, making a read error possible. V is TRBV4-1 and J is TRBJ2-2; possibly TRBD1 or TRBD2 for D (5 bases each). Germline V gene sequence: CDR1 MGHRA, CDR2 YSYEKL. This CDR3 spans 14 amino acids. This CDR3 is CASSQRQNTGEQFF. The CDR3 bases are TGCGCCAGCAGCCAGCGACAGAACACCGGGGAGCAGTTTTTT.

Ten or more counts support this clonotype. The chain has TRBV18 and TRBJ1-2; D remains ambiguous. Germline V gene sequence: CDR1 KGHSH, CDR2 LQKENI. The CDR3 is made up of 16 amino acids. V lost 1 base, J lost 5 bases, and 17 bases lay in between. In DNA form, the CDR3 reads TGTGCCAGCTCACCACTCGGTCGCCTGACCCATTATGGCTACACCTTC. Translating gives CASSPLGRLTHYGYTF.

Ten or more counts support this clonotype. The chain combines TRBV12-3 or TRBV12-4 with TRBJ2-7; 10 nucleotides match TRBD2. The trim removed 8 bases at V and 3 bases at J, leaving 7 bases unmatched. The CDR3 runs to 14 residues. The CDR3 loop reads CASGGLANFYEQYF. The DNA of the CDR3 is TGTGCCAGCGGGGGACTAGCGAATTTCTACGAGCAGTACTTC.

This clonotype showed up many times. The chain is built from TRBV7-2 and TRBJ2-7; 8 bases align to TRBD2. V dropped 1 base and J dropped 2; count of bases not matched to a gene: 10. Germline assignment: CDR1 SGHTA and CDR2 FQGNSA. The CDR3 is made up of 17 amino acids. Here the CDR3 reads CASSLDRGGRRTYEQYF. The CDR3 nucleotides are TGTGCCAGCAGCTTAGATCGGGGCGGGAGGAGGACCTACGAGCAGTACTTC.

This clonotype was detected many times. This rearrangement joins TRBV20-1 to TRBJ2-7; TRBD2 aligns across 8 bases. The CDR3 is 13 residues long. Germline CDR1 is DFQATT and CDR2 is SNEGSKA (reference sequence). With V trimmed by 6 bases and J by 3 bases, 7 bases remained unmatched. As DNA, the CDR3 is TGCAGTGCCTTTGGCGGGACTAGCTACGAGCAGTACTTC. The encoded protein is CSAFGGTSYEQYF.

This clonotype came up many times. The genes are TRBV4-1 and TRBJ1-1; D possibly corresponds to TRBD1 (6 bases). V was cut by 3 bases and J by 3 bases, with 11 bases left in between. The CDR3 runs to 14 residues. Per germline, CDR1 MGHRA and CDR2 YSYEKL. The CDR3 spells CASSHTGRDTEAFF. CDR3 DNA: TGCGCCAGCAGCCATACAGGGCGCGACACTGAAGCTTTCTTT.

In its sample, this clonotype was seen many times. V is TRBV2 and J is TRBJ1-2; D unresolved. Germline CDR1 is SNHLY and CDR2 is FYNNEI. CDR3 size: 12 residues. Trimming cost V 6 bases and J 8 bases, with 13 bases left between them. The CDR3 DNA follows: TGTGCCAGCAGGGAGGTGCGAGGGGGCTACACCTTC. Protein product: CASREVRGGYTF.

This clonotype was detected many times. The chain uses TRBV2 and TRBJ2-1; D remains ambiguous. The CDR3 runs to 15 residues. The germline V and J ends were trimmed by 1 base and 0 bases, with 7 bases remaining between them. CDR1 is SNHLY, CDR2 FYNNEI, per germline. The CDR3 DNA follows: TGTGCCAGCAGTGAAGAATTGGGCTCCTACAATGAGCAGTTCTTC. This gives the protein CASSEELGSYNEQFF.

This clonotype was seen many times. The rearrangement links TRBV6-2 or TRBV6-3 to TRBJ2-1; D is perhaps TRBD1 or TRBD2 (5 bases each). V lost 8 bases to trimming and J lost 5 bases, with 10 bases between them. The CDR3 sequence is 12 residues long. Germline CDR1 and CDR2: MNHEY and SVGEGT. CDR3 DNA sequence: TGTGCCAGCCGGGACCCAAACAATGAGCAGTTCTTC. Translating it yields CASRDPNNEQFF.

The chain couples TRBV2 to TRBJ2-1; D is unresolved. The germline V and J ends were trimmed by 0 bases and 3 bases, with 6 bases remaining between them. The CDR3 has 14 residues. The V gene's germline CDR1 is SNHLY and CDR2 FYNNEI. The CDR3 reads CASSEARLYNEQFF. The CDR3 DNA sequence: TGTGCCAGCAGTGAAGCGCGGCTCTACAATGAGCAGTTCTTC. Full variable domain (missing parts from reference TRBV2 and TRBJ2-1): EPEVTQTPSHQVTQMGQEVILRCVPISNHLYFYWYRQILGQKVEFLVSFYNNEISEKSEIFDDQFSVERPDGSNFTLKIRSTKLEDSAMYFCASSEARLYNEQFFGPGTRLTVL.

In its sample, this clonotype was seen many times. V is TRBV20-1 and J is TRBJ1-2; maybe TRBD1 (6 bases). This CDR3 is built from 11 residues. Germline V gives CDR1 DFQATT, CDR2 SNEGSKA (reference sequence). Trimming removed 7 bases at V and 6 bases at J, with 12 bases between. The CDR3 nucleotides are TGCAGTGTTAACAGGGTCCATGGCTACACCTTC. This sequence encodes CSVNRVHGYTF.

This clonotype appeared many times. The rearrangement joins TRBV7-2 to TRBJ2-1; a possible D gene is TRBD2 (5 bases). The CDR3 length is 13 residues. Germline V CDR1 and CDR2: SGHTA, FQGNSA. Trimming removed 4 bases at V and 4 bases at J, with 8 bases between. Written as DNA, the CDR3 is TGTGCCAGCAGCTCAGGACTTTACAATGAGCAGTTCTTC. Its protein is CASSSGLYNEQFF.

In its sample, this clonotype was seen many times. J is TRBJ1-2 and V is TRBV4-2, with D possibly being TRBD1 (5 bases). The CDR3 has 16 residues. Trimming left V 4 bases short and J 1 base short, with 16 bases between. Germline V CDR1 and CDR2: LGHNA, YNFKEQ. The CDR3: CASSRKTEVDNYGYTF. The CDR3 nucleotides read TGTGCCAGCAGCCGAAAGACAGAGGTTGATAACTATGGCTACACCTTC.

V gene TRBV12-5 combines with J gene TRBJ2-7, with no clear D. In germline, CDR1 is LGHNT, CDR2 FRNRAP. The CDR3 contains 16 residues. With 2 bases removed from V and 2 bases from J, the gap between germline ends came to 16 bases. For the CDR3, the DNA is TGTGCTAGTGGTTTGAACCCCACAAAGGAAACCTACGAGCAGTACTTC. It codes for CASGLNPTKETYEQYF. Combining the CDR3 with reference TRBV12-5 and TRBJ2-7 gives the whole variable domain DARVTQTPRHKVTEMGQEVTMRCQPILGHNTVFWYRQTMMQGLELLAYFRNRAPLDDSGMPKDRFSAEMPDATLATLKIQPSEPRDSAVYFCASGLNPTKETYEQYFGPGTRLTVT.

This clonotype was seen a handful of times. The chain employs TRBV18 and TRBJ1-5, with 11 bases that match TRBD1. CDR3 length: 15 amino acids. V was pared by 6 bases and J by 6 bases, with 7 bases of the junction left unmatched. CDR1 is KGHSH and CDR2 is LQKENI in the germline V gene. This CDR3 is CASSLTGTGGQPQHF. In DNA form, the CDR3 reads TGTGCCAGCTCCCTTACCGGGACAGGGGGTCAGCCCCAGCATTTT.

Concerning this clonotype: Relative to the germline gene, one junction end is altered; a read error may explain this. V usage is TRBV29-1 and J usage is TRBJ2-3; TRBD2 is a possible D gene (5 bases). CDR1 and CDR2 (germline): SQVTM, ANQGSEA. The CDR3 spans 13 residues. DNA for the CDR3: TGCAGCATTGAGAGGACTGTCACAGATACGCAGTATTTT. Amino acid sequence: CSIERTVTDTQYF.

The CDR3 coding sequence is TGCGCCAGCAGTAGCGGGTGGAACACAGATACGCAGTATTTT. Translating it yields CASSSGWNTDTQYF. The chain employs TRBV10-1 and TRBJ2-3; a possible D gene is TRBD2 (6 bases). There are 14 residues in the CDR3. V was shortened by 5 bases and J by 2 bases, with 11 bases between the two germline ends. Germline CDR1 WNHNN, CDR2 SYGVQD (reference sequence).

The rearrangement joins TRBV27 to TRBJ1-1, with a tentative D call TRBD1 (6 bases). Per the germline V gene, CDR1 is MNHEY and CDR2 is SMNVEV (reference sequence). The germline V and J ends were trimmed by 4 bases and 1 base, with 10 bases remaining between them. This CDR3 contains 14 residues. The CDR3 here is CASSSRGSNTEAFF. In DNA, the CDR3 is TGTGCCAGCAGTTCCAGGGGTTCGAACACTGAAGCTTTCTTT.

In this sample, this clonotype turned up many times. The genes are TRBV29-1 and TRBJ2-1, with D perhaps being TRBD1 or TRBD2 (5 bases each). Trimming removed 7 bases from V and 0 bases from J, with 13 bases in between. Germline-derived CDR1 and CDR2 are SQVTM and ANQGSEA. The CDR3 spans 14 residues. This CDR3 is CSARGASSYNEQFF. Written as DNA, the CDR3 is TGCAGCGCCAGAGGGGCCAGCTCCTACAATGAGCAGTTCTTC.

This clonotype appeared many times. The J gene is TRBJ2-2, the V gene TRBV10-1; D is uncertain. Trimming removed 9 bases at V and 3 bases at J, with 11 bases between. The germline V gene encodes CDR1 WNHNN and CDR2 SYGVQD (reference sequence). The CDR3 sequence is 13 residues long. This chain's CDR3 is CASRATYTGELFF. The DNA of the CDR3 is TGCGCCAGTCGTGCTACCTACACCGGGGAGCTGTTTTTT.